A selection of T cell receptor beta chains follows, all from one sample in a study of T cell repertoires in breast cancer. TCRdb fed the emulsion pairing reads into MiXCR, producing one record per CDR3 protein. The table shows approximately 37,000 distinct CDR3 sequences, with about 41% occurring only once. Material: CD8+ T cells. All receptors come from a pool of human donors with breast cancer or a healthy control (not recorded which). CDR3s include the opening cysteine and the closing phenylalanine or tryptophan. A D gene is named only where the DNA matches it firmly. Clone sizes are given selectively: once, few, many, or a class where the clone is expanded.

cdr3_aa: CASSLAPSGTQNKQFF; cdr3_nt: TGTGCCAGCAGCTTGGCCCCTAGCGGAACACAGAATAAGCAGTTCTTC; j_call: TRBJ2-1; clone_size: medium-sized; d_call: TRBD2; v_call: TRBV5-5; cdr3_length: 16
cdr3_aa: CASSQQGAGELFF; cdr3_nt: TGTGCCAGCAGTCAACAGGGGGCCGGGGAGCTGTTTTTT; j_call: TRBJ2-2; clone_size: NA; d_call: TRBD1; v_call: TRBV2; cdr3_length: 13
cdr3_aa: CASRGPRVDEQFF; cdr3_nt: TGCGCCAGCCGTGGCCCCAGGGTCGATGAGCAGTTCTTC; j_call: TRBJ2-1; clone_size: NA; d_call: NA; v_call: TRBV10-1; cdr3_length: 13
cdr3_aa: CATSDPDREPTGELFF; cdr3_nt: TGTGCCACCAGTGATCCGGACAGGGAACCCACCGGGGAGCTGTTTTTT; j_call: TRBJ2-2; clone_size: NA; d_call: TRBD1; v_call: TRBV24-1; cdr3_length: 16
cdr3_aa: CASSPQRLAGADTQYF; cdr3_nt: TGTGCCAGCAGCCCCCAGAGACTAGCGGGGGCAGATACGCAGTATTTT; j_call: TRBJ2-3; clone_size: NA; d_call: TRBD2; v_call: TRBV27; cdr3_length: 16
cdr3_aa: CASSLLGQGRGYTF; cdr3_nt: TGCGCCAGCAGTCTTTTAGGACAGGGGCGTGGCTACACCTTC; j_call: TRBJ1-2; clone_size: few; d_call: TRBD1; v_call: TRBV10-2; cdr3_length: 14
cdr3_aa: CAWSVWGLGGYTF; cdr3_nt: TGTGCCTGGAGTGTTTGGGGGCTCGGTGGCTACACCTTC; j_call: TRBJ1-2; clone_size: once; d_call: NA; v_call: TRBV30; cdr3_length: 13
cdr3_aa: CASRPGRAAGWNEQFF; cdr3_nt: TGTGCCAGCAGGCCGGGTCGGGCCGCCGGTTGGAATGAGCAGTTCTTC; j_call: TRBJ2-1; clone_size: few; d_call: NA; v_call: TRBV27; cdr3_length: 16
cdr3_aa: CSAIVRPTEAFF; cdr3_nt: TGCAGTGCTATAGTCAGGCCAACTGAAGCTTTCTTT; j_call: TRBJ1-1; clone_size: NA; d_call: NA; v_call: TRBV20-1; cdr3_length: 12
cdr3_aa: CASSWGGEGYTF; cdr3_nt: TGTGCCAGCTCCTGGGGCGGAGAAGGCTACACCTTC; j_call: TRBJ1-2; clone_size: NA; d_call: NA; v_call: TRBV7-2; cdr3_length: 12
cdr3_aa: CASSYSHSGNTIYF; cdr3_nt: TGTGCCAGCAGTTACTCTCACTCTGGAAACACCATATATTTT; j_call: TRBJ1-3; clone_size: many; d_call: NA; v_call: TRBV6-5; cdr3_length: 14
cdr3_aa: CASRNTGGTEAFF; cdr3_nt: TGCGCCAGCAGAAATACCGGGGGCACTGAAGCTTTCTTT; j_call: TRBJ1-1; clone_size: NA; d_call: NA; v_call: TRBV5-1; cdr3_length: 13
cdr3_aa: CASSRDRDNEQFF; cdr3_nt: TGTGCCAGCAGCAGGGACAGAGACAATGAGCAGTTCTTC; j_call: TRBJ2-1; clone_size: few; d_call: TRBD1; v_call: TRBV6-1; cdr3_length: 13
cdr3_aa: CASSLAGTDYEQYF; cdr3_nt: TGCGCCAGCAGCTTGGCCGGAACAGACTACGAGCAGTACTTC; j_call: TRBJ2-7; clone_size: NA; d_call: NA; v_call: TRBV5-1; cdr3_length: 14